Listed here are 27 T cell receptor beta chains from one sample, sequenced in a study of tumor T cells in aggressive B-cell lymphoma. TCRdb's copy holds only in-frame clones and misses some; the assay was immunoSEQ multiplex PCR. Altogether roughly 9,000 clones are present, 80% to 90% being singletons, with the ten largest covering approximately 3.6%. The material sequenced was tumor tissue. These TCRs come from an adult with diffuse large B cell lymphoma.

The rearrangement joins TRBV28 to TRBJ1-2, with 7 positions matching TRBD1. CDR1 and CDR2 (germline): MDHEN, SYDVKM. V shed 6 bases, J shed 7 bases, and the junction held 5 bases outside the gene matches. This CDR3 region has 12 residues. The DNA of the CDR3 is TGTGCCAGCAGCGACAGGGCCGCTGGCTACACCTTC. Its protein product is CASSDRAAGYTF.

The chain combines TRBV27 with TRBJ2-6, with D possibly matching TRBD2 (5 bases). The V gene lost 3 bases and the J gene lost 2 bases, with 8 bases spanning the gap. The germline CDR1 and CDR2 sequences are MNHEY and SMNVEV (reference sequence). This CDR3 comprises 15 residues. The chain's CDR3 is CASSLRRTGANVLTF. In DNA, the CDR3 is TGTGCCAGCAGTTTGAGGAGGACTGGGGCCAACGTCCTGACTTTC. Full variable domain (remainder filled in from reference TRBV27 and TRBJ2-6): EAQVTQNPRYLITVTGKKLTVTCSQNMNHEYMSWYRQDPGLGLRQIYYSMNVEVTDKGDVPEGYKVSRKEKRNFPLILESPSPNQTSLYFCASSLRRTGANVLTFGAGSRLTVL.

The chain carries TRBV29-1 and TRBJ1-1; 9 bases match TRBD1. The V and J ends lost 7 bases and 1 base, in that order; junction bases with no gene match: 4. Germline CDR1 SQVTM, CDR2 ANQGSEA. The CDR3 is 13 amino acids. CDR3: CSAGTGQNTEAFF. The CDR3 bases are TGCAGCGCCGGGACAGGGCAGAACACTGAAGCTTTCTTT.

The chain uses TRBV7-2 and TRBJ2-5; 9 bases are a match to TRBD1. With the DNA end fitting TRBJ2-7 better, the J assignment may be wrong. This CDR3 is 15 amino acids long. Per the germline V gene, CDR1 is SGHTA and CDR2 is FQGNSA. Here the CDR3 DNA reads TGTGCCAGCAGCAGACTGGGACAGGGTAACTACGAGCAGTACTTC. As protein: CASSRLGQGNYEQYF.

The chain is built from TRBV19 and TRBJ1-1, with D hard to call. The CDR3 loop spans 14 amino acids. The V gene's germline CDR1 is LNHDA and CDR2 SQIVND (reference sequence). V shed 3 bases and J shed 1 base, with 9 bases lying between them. CDR3 region: CASSIENRNTEAFF. The CDR3 nucleotides read TGTGCCAGTAGTATTGAAAACAGGAACACTGAAGCTTTCTTT.

The rearrangement joins TRBV5-4 to TRBJ1-3; possible D gene TRBD1, 5 bases. The CDR3 sequence is 14 residues long. In germline, CDR1 is SGHNT, CDR2 YYREEE (reference sequence). The V and J ends lost 9 bases and 1 base respectively, with 14 bases between them. The CDR3 nucleotides read TGTGCCACCCGGAGGGACTTATCTGGAAACACCATATATTTT. Translated: CATRRDLSGNTIYF.

The chain carries TRBV5-1 and TRBJ1-1, with D possibly matching TRBD1 (5 bases). V dropped 2 bases and J dropped 6 bases, with 14 bases sitting between them. Germline V gene data show CDR1 as SGHRS and CDR2 as YFSETQ. The CDR3 has 14 residues. CDR3 region: CASSFEVGGAEAFF. The CDR3 nucleotides are TGCGCCAGCAGCTTTGAAGTCGGGGGAGCTGAAGCTTTCTTT.

This clone has only one observation. The rearrangement joins TRBV7-2 to TRBJ2-7, with a weak D call TRBD2 (6 bases). The V gene lost 5 bases and the J gene lost 5 bases, with 19 bases spanning the gap. The CDR3 contains 15 residues. Per germline, CDR1 SGHTA and CDR2 FQGNSA. CDR3 in amino acids: CASSPRAGSRDEQYF. Here the CDR3 DNA reads TGTGCCAGCAGCCCCCGCGCGGGGTCCCGGGACGAGCAGTACTTC.

The V gene is TRBV5-8, the J gene TRBJ1-1; D is unclear. The V gene's germline CDR1 is SGHTS and CDR2 YDEGEE. The CDR3 is made up of 13 amino acids. The germline V and J ends were trimmed by 2 bases and 3 bases, with 8 bases remaining between them. The CDR3 loop is CASSLERHTEAFF. The DNA of the CDR3 is TGTGCCAGCAGCTTAGAGAGGCACACTGAAGCTTTCTTT.

The chain's CDR3 is CASSAYLAGGVQDTQYF. The CDR3 region has the DNA TGTGCCAGCAGTGCCTACCTAGCGGGGGGGGTCCAAGATACGCAGTATTTT. The chain is built from TRBV27 and TRBJ2-3, with 12 bases that match TRBD2. The CDR3 sequence is 17 residues long. Looked up from germline, CDR1 is MNHEY and CDR2 is SMNVEV (reference sequence). Trimming took 5 bases from V and 5 from J; bases not matched to a gene: 11.

The genes are TRBV28 and TRBJ2-5, with 11 bases identical to TRBD1. The CDR3 is 15 residues long. Germline CDR1 reads MDHEN; CDR2 reads SYDVKM. J gave up 5 bases and V 8 bases, and 10 bases lay outside the gene matches. Here the CDR3 DNA reads TGTGCCAGCGAAGACGGACAGGGGGCTGTTGAGACCCAGTACTTC. It encodes CASEDGQGAVETQYF.

The chain recombines TRBV9 with TRBJ2-7; D is unclear. The germline V gene encodes CDR1 SGDLS and CDR2 YYNGEE. Trimming took off 3 bases at V and 5 bases at J, with 12 bases between the two ends. This CDR3 has 13 amino acids. This CDR3 reads CASSDPLRNEQYF. The DNA of the CDR3 is TGTGCCAGCAGCGATCCTTTGCGGAACGAGCAGTACTTC.

The chain has TRBV28 and TRBJ1-2; 8 bases agree with TRBD1. This CDR3 has 15 residues. J gave up 4 bases and V 6 bases, and 10 bases lay outside the gene matches. Germline V gives CDR1 MDHEN, CDR2 SYDVKM. Here the CDR3 reads CASSLRPGGAYGYTF. The CDR3 nucleotides are TGTGCCAGCAGCCTTCGTCCAGGGGGCGCCTATGGCTACACCTTC.

This clone turned up a few times. The chain couples TRBV9 to TRBJ2-3; D perhaps matches TRBD2 (6 bases). CDR1 and CDR2 from the germline V gene are SGDLS and YYNGEE. Trimming removed 1 base at V and 4 bases at J, with 13 bases between. This CDR3 region has 15 residues. CDR3 sequence (DNA): TGTGCCAGCAGCGTACTGGTTCGGGAGTCAGATACGCAGTATTTT. Amino acids: CASSVLVRESDTQYF.

Written as DNA, the CDR3 is TGTGCCAGCAGGGGCGTGGATTTGTATGTCGGGGAGTACTTC. It encodes CASRGVDLYVGEYF. The V and J genes are TRBV27 and TRBJ2-7, with D maybe TRBD2 (5 bases). V lost 6 bases and J lost 11, with 23 bases in between. Looked up from germline, CDR1 is MNHEY and CDR2 is SMNVEV (reference sequence). This CDR3 is built from 14 residues.

This chain links TRBV7-8 with TRBJ1-1; D not resolved. Germline-derived CDR1 and CDR2 are SGHVS and FQNEAQ. V was trimmed by 1 base and J by 6 bases, leaving 9 bases between them. This CDR3 contains 13 residues. As DNA, the CDR3 is TGTGCCAGCAGCTTAGATGTGGAGGCTGAAGCTTTCTTT. The encoded protein is CASSLDVEAEAFF.

The rearrangement uses TRBV19 and TRBJ1-3, with D possibly matching TRBD1 (5 bases). The CDR3 is 13 residues long. The germline V and J ends were trimmed by 5 bases and 0 bases, with 5 bases remaining between them. Germline CDR1 is LNHDA and CDR2 is SQIVND (reference sequence). This CDR3 is CASSDSSGNTIYF. The CDR3 DNA sequence: TGTGCCAGTAGTGACAGCTCTGGAAACACCATATATTTT.

The chain uses TRBV7-9 and TRBJ2-1; possible D gene TRBD1, 6 bases. In germline, CDR1 is SEHNR, CDR2 FQNEAQ (reference sequence). V lost 3 bases, J lost 5 bases, and 14 bases lay in between. The CDR3 has 15 amino acids. CDR3: CASSFEDHRDNEQFF. The CDR3 nucleotides read TGTGCCAGCAGCTTCGAGGACCACAGGGACAATGAGCAGTTCTTC.

The chain carries TRBV6-1 and TRBJ1-4; TRBD1 might be the D (6 bases). CDR1 and CDR2 from the germline V gene are MNHNS and SASEGT. The V gene lost 4 bases and the J gene lost 2 bases, with 14 bases spanning the gap. CDR3 size: 16 residues. CDR3 protein: CASSGSRDMTNEKLFF. The CDR3 coding sequence is TGTGCCAGCAGTGGTTCTAGGGACATGACTAATGAAAAACTGTTTTTT.

This rearrangement joins TRBV7-2 to TRBJ2-3; D gene uncertain. Germline lookup yields CDR1 SGHTA and CDR2 FQGNSA. Trimming removed 3 bases at V and 0 bases at J, with 7 bases between. This CDR3 spans 14 amino acids. The CDR3 sequence: CASSFYSSTDTQYF. The CDR3 DNA follows: TGTGCCAGCAGCTTCTATAGCAGCACAGATACGCAGTATTTT.

The rearrangement links TRBV18 to TRBJ1-4, with 8 bases lining up with TRBD1. This CDR3 has 15 residues. Germline V gene data show CDR1 as KGHSH and CDR2 as LQKENI. V lost 3 bases, J lost 5 bases, and 5 bases stayed unmatched. CDR3 DNA sequence: TGTGCCAGCTCACCCCTTCGGACAGGGAATGAAAAACTGTTTTTT. Protein product: CASSPLRTGNEKLFF.

The V call is TRBV14, the J call TRBJ2-7, with D perhaps matching TRBD1 (6 bases). The length of the CDR3 is 14 residues. Trimming cost V 3 bases and J 2 bases, with 11 bases left between them. Germline CDR1 is SGHDN and CDR2 is FVKESK. The CDR3 DNA reads as TGTGCCAGCAGCCACTGGGGGCTTACCTACGAGCAGTACTTC. Amino acids: CASSHWGLTYEQYF. Supplemented by reference TRBV14 and TRBJ2-7, the full variable domain reads EAGVTQFPSHSVIEKGQTVTLRCDPISGHDNLYWYRRVMGKEIKFLLHFVKESKQDESGMPNNRFLAERTGGTYSTLKVQPAELEDSGVYFCASSHWGLTYEQYFGPGTRLTVT.

This clone was picked up one time. The chain has TRBV6-5 and TRBJ1-5; D possibly corresponds to TRBD1 (5 bases). The CDR3 runs 15 residues. Trimming took off 0 bases at V and 7 bases at J, with 13 bases between the two ends. In germline, CDR1 is MNHEY, CDR2 SVGAGI. The CDR3 here is CASSYSAQGSQPQHF. CDR3 nucleotides: TGTGCCAGCAGTTACTCAGCCCAGGGTTCACAGCCCCAGCATTTT.

The chain is built from TRBV11-2 and TRBJ1-2, with a possible D match to TRBD1 (5 bases). Looked up from germline, CDR1 is SGHAT and CDR2 is FQNNGV. Trimming removed 1 base from V and 2 bases from J, with 8 bases in between. The CDR3 extends over 14 amino acids. The CDR3 region is CASSLGGGNYGYTF. CDR3 nucleotide sequence: TGTGCCAGCAGCTTAGGGGGCGGCAACTATGGCTACACCTTC.

The chain links TRBV7-8 to TRBJ1-6; D not resolved. The CDR3 consists of 15 residues. Trimming took 1 base from V and 7 from J, leaving 11 bases between them. Germline V gene sequence: CDR1 SGHVS, CDR2 FQNEAQ. This CDR3 reads CASSLGPGDNSPLHF. The DNA for the CDR3 is TGTGCCAGCAGCTTAGGCCCGGGAGACAATTCACCCCTCCACTTT.

The chain links TRBV5-5 to TRBJ2-1; TRBD2 might be the D (6 bases). The CDR3 has 15 amino acids. V lost 4 bases and J 4 bases, leaving 15 bases between the germline ends. Germline lookup yields CDR1 SGHKS and CDR2 YYEKEE (reference sequence). The CDR3 coding sequence is TGTGCCAGCAGCCCTCACCCGGGGAGGTACAATGAGCAGTTCTTC. Translated, it gives CASSPHPGRYNEQFF.

The chain joins TRBV6-1 to TRBJ2-3; 8 positions agree with TRBD1. Germline loops: CDR1 MNHNS, CDR2 SASEGT. The CDR3 runs 15 residues. Trimming cost V 2 bases and J 4 bases; bases outside gene matches: 5. The CDR3 sequence is CASSESGGGADTQYF. DNA for the CDR3: TGTGCCAGCAGTGAATCAGGGGGCGGTGCAGATACGCAGTATTTT.